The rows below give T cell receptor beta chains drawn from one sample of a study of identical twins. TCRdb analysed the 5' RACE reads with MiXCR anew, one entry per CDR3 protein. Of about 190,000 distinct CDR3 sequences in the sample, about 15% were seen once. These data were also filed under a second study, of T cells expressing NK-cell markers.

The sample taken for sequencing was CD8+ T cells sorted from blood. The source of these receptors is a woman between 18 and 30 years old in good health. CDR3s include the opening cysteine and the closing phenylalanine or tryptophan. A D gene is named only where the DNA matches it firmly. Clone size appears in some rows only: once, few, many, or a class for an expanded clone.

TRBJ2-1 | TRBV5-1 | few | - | TGCGCCAGCAGCTTGTTCGGGACATATAACAATGAGCAGTTCTTC | CASSLFGTYNNEQFF
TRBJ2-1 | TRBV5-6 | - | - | TGTGCCAGCAGATCGACAGGTAATAATGAGCAGTTCTTC | CASRSTGNNEQFF
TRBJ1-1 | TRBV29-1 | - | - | TGCAGCGTTGATGGGGATGACACTGAAGCTTTCTTT | CSVDGDDTEAFF
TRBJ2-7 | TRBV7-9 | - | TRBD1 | TGTGCCAGCAGCTCCGGACAGGGGAGGATCGACGAGCAGTACTTC | CASSSGQGRIDEQYF
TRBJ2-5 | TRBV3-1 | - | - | TGTGCCAGCAGCCAAGGGGGCGCGGAGACCCAGTACTTC | CASSQGGAETQYF
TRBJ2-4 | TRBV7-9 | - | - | TGTGCCAGCAGTCAGTCTTTAGGCCTGGTAGCCAAAAACATTCAGTACTTC | CASSQSLGLVAKNIQYF
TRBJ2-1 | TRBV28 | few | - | TGTGCCAGCTCCCGTAGCAGATACAATGAGCAGTTCTTC | CASSRSRYNEQFF
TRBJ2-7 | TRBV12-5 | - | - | TGTGCTAGTGGCCCCTCGTTAAGGGTAACCTACGAGCAGTACTTC | CASGPSLRVTYEQYF
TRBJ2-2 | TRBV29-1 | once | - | TGCAGCGCTACGCAGATTCCCGGGGAGCTGTTTTTT | CSATQIPGELFF
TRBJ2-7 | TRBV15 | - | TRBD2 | TGTGCCATCGGGACTAGGGCTTCAGGCGAGCAGTACTTC | CAIGTRASGEQYF
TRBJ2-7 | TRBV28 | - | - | TGTGCCAGCAGTCCTGTCGAAGGAATCAGAGGCGAGCAGTACTTC | CASSPVEGIRGEQYF
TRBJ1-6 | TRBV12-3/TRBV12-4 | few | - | TGTGCCAGCAGTTACATGCTACTGAGCTCCTATAATTCACCCCTCCACTTT | CASSYMLLSSYNSPLHF
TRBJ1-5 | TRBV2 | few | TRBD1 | TGTGCCAGTGCGGACAGGGGAGGTCAGCCCCAGCATTTT | CASADRGGQPQHF
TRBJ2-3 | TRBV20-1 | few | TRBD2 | TGCAGTGCTAGGGGGACTAGCTCCTATCGGGGCACAGATACGCAGTATTTT | CSARGTSSYRGTDTQYF
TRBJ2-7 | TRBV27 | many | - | TGTGCCAGCAGTTTGAGTGTAGGGACGGATATCTACGAGCAGTACTTC | CASSLSVGTDIYEQYF
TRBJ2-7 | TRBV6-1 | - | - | TGTGCCAGCACCCCTGACGGGGGTTTCTCCTACGAGCAGTACTTC | CASTPDGGFSYEQYF
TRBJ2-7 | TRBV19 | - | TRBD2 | TGTGCCAGTAGTATAGGTGGGACTAGCGGGGCGTCCTACGAGCAGTACTTC | CASSIGGTSGASYEQYF
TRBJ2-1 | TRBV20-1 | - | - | TGCAGTGCTCCGACGGGGCAAGGTCGCAATGAGCAGTTCTTC | CSAPTGQGRNEQFF
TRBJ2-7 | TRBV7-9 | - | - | TGTGCCAGCAGCTTAGAGACACCTTACGAGCAGTACTTC | CASSLETPYEQYF
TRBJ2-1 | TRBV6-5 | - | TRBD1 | TGTGCCAGCAGTTTTACCCGACAGGGCGGATATGAGCAGTTCTTC | CASSFTRQGGYEQFF
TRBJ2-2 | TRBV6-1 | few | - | TGTGCCAGCAGCCCCCCGGGTGAGAACACCGGGGAGCTGTTTTTT | CASSPPGENTGELFF
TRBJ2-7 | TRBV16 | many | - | TGTGCCAGCAGCCAACGGGATTACCCCTACGAGCAGTACTTC | CASSQRDYPYEQYF
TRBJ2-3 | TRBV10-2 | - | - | TGCGCCAGCAGTGAGGGGGGGGGCGGAAATACGCAGTATTTT | CASSEGGGGNTQYF
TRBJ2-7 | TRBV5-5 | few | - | TGTGCCAGCAGCTTCCGAGAAACTTATGAGCAGTACTTC | CASSFRETYEQYF
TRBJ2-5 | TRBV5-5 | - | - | TGTGCCAGCAGCTTGGATACCGAAGAGACCCAGTACTTC | CASSLDTEETQYF
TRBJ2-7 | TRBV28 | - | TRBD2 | TGTGCCAGCAACAAACCGGGACTAGGGATTAGCAACGAGCAGTACTTC | CASNKPGLGISNEQYF
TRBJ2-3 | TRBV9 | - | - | TGTGCCAGCAGCGTAGAGGCGGGGTGGGGGGCAGATACGCAGTATTTT | CASSVEAGWGADTQYF
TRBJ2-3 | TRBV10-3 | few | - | TGTGCCATCAGTGCCACGGAAGACCCTGATACGCAGTATTTT | CAISATEDPDTQYF
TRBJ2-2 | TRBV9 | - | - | TGTGCCAGCAGCGGGGCCACCGGGGAGCTGTTTTTT | CASSGATGELFF
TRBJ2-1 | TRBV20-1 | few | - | TGCAGTGGTAGAGCTTTGTACAATGAGCAGTTCTTC | CSGRALYNEQFF
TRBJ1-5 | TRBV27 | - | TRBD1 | TGTGCCAGAGACCTCAAGGGACAGGTTAATCAGCCCCAGCATTTT | CARDLKGQVNQPQHF
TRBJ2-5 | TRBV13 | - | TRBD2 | TGTGCCAGCAGCTCCTCCTCGGGGAGGGGAAAGAGAGAGACCCAGTACTTC | CASSSSSGRGKRETQYF
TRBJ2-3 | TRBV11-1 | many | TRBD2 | TGTGCCAGCAGCTTAGAGGGTAGCGGGAGGGCCTATCCAGATACGCAGTATTTT | CASSLEGSGRAYPDTQYF
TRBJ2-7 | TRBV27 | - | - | TGTGCCAGCAGTTTATGGCGGGATTACGAGCAGTACTTC | CASSLWRDYEQYF
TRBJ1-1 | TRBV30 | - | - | TGTGCCTGGAAGGCCGCTGAAGCTTTCTTT | CAWKAAEAFF
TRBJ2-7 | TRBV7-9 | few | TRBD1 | TGTGCCAGCAGCATAGACAGGGTCGAGCAGTACTTC | CASSIDRVEQYF
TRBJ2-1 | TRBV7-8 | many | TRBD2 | TGTGCCAGCAGGATACCGGGACTAGCTCTTCGCTCCTACAATGAGCAGTTCTTC | CASRIPGLALRSYNEQFF
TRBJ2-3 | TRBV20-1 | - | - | TGCAGTGCTAGAGATACGACTGATATCCCAGATACGCAGTATTTT | CSARDTTDIPDTQYF
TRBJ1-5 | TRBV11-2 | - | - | TGTGCCAGCAGCTTAGGCGGGATTAGTCAGCCCCAGCATTTT | CASSLGGISQPQHF
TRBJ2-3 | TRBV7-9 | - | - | TGTGCCAGCACCCCACCTAGCCTCAGCACAGATACGCAGTATTTT | CASTPPSLSTDTQYF
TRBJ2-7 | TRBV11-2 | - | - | TGTGCCGAGAGCGAAGGGCAGGAGCAGTACTTC | CAESEGQEQYF
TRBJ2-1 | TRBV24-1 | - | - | TGTGCCACCGGCGACTCGGATGAGCAGTTCTTC | CATGDSDEQFF
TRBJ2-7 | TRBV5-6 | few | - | TGTGCCAGCAGCTTGATCGCACAGTTTGTCTACGAGCAGTACTTC | CASSLIAQFVYEQYF
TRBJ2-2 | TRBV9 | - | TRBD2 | TGTGCCAGCAGGCCCGGGGGGGGCGCCGGGGAGCTGTTTTTT | CASRPGGGAGELFF
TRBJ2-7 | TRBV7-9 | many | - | TGTGCCAGCAGCCTGGACTCGGTCGAGCAGTACTTC | CASSLDSVEQYF
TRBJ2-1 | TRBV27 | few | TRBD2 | TGTGCCAGCAGCCCACTCCTAGGACTAGGAAACAATGAGCAGTTCTTC | CASSPLLGLGNNEQFF
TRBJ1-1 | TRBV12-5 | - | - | TGTGCTAGTGGTTTGGGGGCGACTGAAGCTTTCTTT | CASGLGATEAFF
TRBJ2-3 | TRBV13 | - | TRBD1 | TGTGCCGCCGCAGGGGGCATGACAGATACGCAGTATTTT | CAAAGGMTDTQYF
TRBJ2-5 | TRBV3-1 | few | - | TGTGCCAGCAGCCAAGAATGGGGGTACCAAGAGACCCAGTACTTC | CASSQEWGYQETQYF
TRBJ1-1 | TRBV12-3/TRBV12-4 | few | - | TGTGCCAGCAGTCGCCGGGACAAGAACACTGAAGCTTTCTTT | CASSRRDKNTEAFF
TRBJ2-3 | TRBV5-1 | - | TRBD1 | TGCGCCAGCTTACCACGACAGGGGAGCACAGATACGCAGTATTTT | CASLPRQGSTDTQYF
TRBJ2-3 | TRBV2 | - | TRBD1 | TGTGCCAGCAGTGCCCACAGGGGCCTCCAGGTAGATACGCAGTATTTT | CASSAHRGLQVDTQYF
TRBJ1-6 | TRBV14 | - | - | TGTGCCAGCAGCCAAGATTTCGGGTACTCACCCCTCCACTTT | CASSQDFGYSPLHF
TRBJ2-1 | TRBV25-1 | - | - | TGTGCCAGCAGTGAATTACCGGAAAACAATGAGCAGTTCTTC | CASSELPENNEQFF